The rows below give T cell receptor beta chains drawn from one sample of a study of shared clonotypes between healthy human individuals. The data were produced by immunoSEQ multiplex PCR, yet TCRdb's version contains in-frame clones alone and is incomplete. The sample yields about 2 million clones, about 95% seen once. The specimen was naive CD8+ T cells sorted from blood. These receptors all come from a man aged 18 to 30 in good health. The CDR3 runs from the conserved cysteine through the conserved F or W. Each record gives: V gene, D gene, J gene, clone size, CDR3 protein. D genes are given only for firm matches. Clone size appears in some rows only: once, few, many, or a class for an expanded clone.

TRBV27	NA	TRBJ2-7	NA	CASSLSRLSYEQYF
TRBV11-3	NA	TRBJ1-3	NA	CASRAGGNTIYF
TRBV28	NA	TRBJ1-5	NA	CASTAGLEGFQPQHF
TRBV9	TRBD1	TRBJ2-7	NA	CASSVAGTGIHEQYF
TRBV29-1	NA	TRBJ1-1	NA	CSVMDNGYNTEAFF
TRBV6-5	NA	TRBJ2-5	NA	CASSSDAQETQYF
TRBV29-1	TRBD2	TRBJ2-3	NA	CSVATTSGGALDTQYF
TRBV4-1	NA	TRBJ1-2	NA	CASSQPDRLYGYTF
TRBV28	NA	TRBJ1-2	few	CASSWTDNYGYTF
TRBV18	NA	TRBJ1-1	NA	CASSPTKGQLMNTEAFF
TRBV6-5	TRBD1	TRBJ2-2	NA	CASRSGTGVTGELFF
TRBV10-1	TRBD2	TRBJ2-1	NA	CASSVGTSASNEQFF
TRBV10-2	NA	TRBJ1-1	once	CASSEGAAVAFF
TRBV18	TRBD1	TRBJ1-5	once	CASSPSKGGEGSNQPQHF
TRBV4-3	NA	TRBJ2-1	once	CASSQAQGRYNEQFF
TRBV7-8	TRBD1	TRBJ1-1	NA	CASSSPGQGAGMNTEAFF
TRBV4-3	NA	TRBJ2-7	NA	CASSQEIGQFYEQYF
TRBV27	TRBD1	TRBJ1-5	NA	CASRTGGFGQPQHF
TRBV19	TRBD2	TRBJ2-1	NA	CASSDLAGSYNEQFF
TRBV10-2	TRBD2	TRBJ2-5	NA	CASSESGLEETQYF
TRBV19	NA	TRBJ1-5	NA	CASTHFESGNQPQHF
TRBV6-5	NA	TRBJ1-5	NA	CASSYDSKNQPQHF
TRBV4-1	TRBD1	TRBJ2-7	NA	CASSQGVGTDYEQYF
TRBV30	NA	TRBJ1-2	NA	CAWSVSFKGYTF
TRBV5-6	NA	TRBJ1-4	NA	CASSLAQDLEKLFF
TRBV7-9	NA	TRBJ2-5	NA	CASSLPIMETQYF
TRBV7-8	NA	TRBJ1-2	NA	CASSLAGTADGYTF
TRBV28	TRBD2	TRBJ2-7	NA	CASSSPLAGYYEQYF
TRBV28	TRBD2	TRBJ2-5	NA	CASRSAIGTSGSQETQYF
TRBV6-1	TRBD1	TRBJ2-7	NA	CASSVGTGAYEQYF
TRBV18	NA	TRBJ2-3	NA	CASSPGGTDTQYF
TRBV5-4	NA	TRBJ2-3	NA	CASSLDEGADTQYF
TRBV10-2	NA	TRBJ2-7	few	CASSDKVYEQYF
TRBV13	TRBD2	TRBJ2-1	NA	CASSLERVAGYYNEQFF
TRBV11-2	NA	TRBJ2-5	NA	CASSFEEETQYF
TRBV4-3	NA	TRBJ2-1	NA	CASSQDLGAGSEQFF
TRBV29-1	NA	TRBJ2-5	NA	CSVEVGGWETQYF
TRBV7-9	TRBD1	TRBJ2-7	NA	CASSPPTGPYEQYF
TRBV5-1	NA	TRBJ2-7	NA	CASSLESGEQYF
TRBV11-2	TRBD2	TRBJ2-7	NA	CASSSGLALTYEQYF
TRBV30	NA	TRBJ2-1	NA	CAWSVIGTEQFF
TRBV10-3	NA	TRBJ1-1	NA	CAISWGSLSEAFF
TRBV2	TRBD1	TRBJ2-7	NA	CASSEPGQGDEQYF
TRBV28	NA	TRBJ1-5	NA	CASSLRTASFYSNQPQHF
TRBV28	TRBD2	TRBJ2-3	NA	CASSPMGGDTQYF
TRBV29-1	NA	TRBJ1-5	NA	CSVGQVNNQPQHF
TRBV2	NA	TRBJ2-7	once	CAIIGTEEGSYEQYF
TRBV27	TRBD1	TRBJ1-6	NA	CASRITGGASPLHF